This TCR beta chain was found in a study of blood T cell repertoires in COVID-19. About the study: COVID-19 samples, acute and convalescent, were from the United States, Italy and Spain.

Original data processing: Reference gene primer amplification gave nucleated cell count estimates. Generated by immunoSEQ multiplex PCR, the TCRdb table keeps only in-frame clones and is missing some. V and J calls plus clone size are reproduced from that table; the DNA served to infer D and trimming. Among roughly 400,000 clones, approximately 91% were seen once, and the ten largest hold less than 1.5%. Individuals in the exposed group had encountered a COVID-19 case within 2 weeks preceding study entry. The CDR3 runs to 16 residues. The V segment lost 0 bases and the J segment 1 base; nucleotides outside the gene matches: 5. Germline-derived CDR1 and CDR2 are SGHNT and YYREEE (reference sequence).

The sequence was obtained from a woman under 30 who had been exposed to COVID-19. The chain carries TRBV5-4 and TRBJ1-2; 8 bases match TRBD1. Sample: PBMCs or T cells enriched from blood (not recorded which). The CDR3 loop is CASSLGTGLSNYGYTF. The DNA for the CDR3 is TGTGCCAGCAGCTTGGGGACAGGGTTAAGTAACTATGGCTACACCTTC. Full variable domain (missing parts from reference TRBV5-4 and TRBJ1-2): ETGVTQSPTHLIKTRGQQVTLRCSSQSGHNTVSWYQQALGQGPQFIFQYYREEENGRGNFPPRFSGLQFPNYSSELNVNALELDDSALYLCASSLGTGLSNYGYTFGSGTRLTVV.